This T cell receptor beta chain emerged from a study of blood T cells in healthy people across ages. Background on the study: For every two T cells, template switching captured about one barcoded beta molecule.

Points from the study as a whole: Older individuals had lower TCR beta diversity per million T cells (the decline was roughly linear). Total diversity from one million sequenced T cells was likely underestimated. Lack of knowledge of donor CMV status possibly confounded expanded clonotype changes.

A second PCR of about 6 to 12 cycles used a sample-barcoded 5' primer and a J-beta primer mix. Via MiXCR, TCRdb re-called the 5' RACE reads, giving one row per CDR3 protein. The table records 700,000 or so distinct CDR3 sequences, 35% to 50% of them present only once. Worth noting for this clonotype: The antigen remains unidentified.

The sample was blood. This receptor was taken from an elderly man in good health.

The CDR3 sequence: CASSVKSWRGNNEQFF. The CDR3 nucleotides read TGTGCCAGCAGCGTAAAGTCTTGGCGGGGGAACAATGAGCAGTTCTTC. This chain links TRBV9 with TRBJ2-1, with 7 bases aligning to TRBD2. This CDR3 is built from 16 residues. Trimming cost V 1 base and J 5 bases; bases outside gene matches: 9. In germline, CDR1 is SGDLS, CDR2 YYNGEE.